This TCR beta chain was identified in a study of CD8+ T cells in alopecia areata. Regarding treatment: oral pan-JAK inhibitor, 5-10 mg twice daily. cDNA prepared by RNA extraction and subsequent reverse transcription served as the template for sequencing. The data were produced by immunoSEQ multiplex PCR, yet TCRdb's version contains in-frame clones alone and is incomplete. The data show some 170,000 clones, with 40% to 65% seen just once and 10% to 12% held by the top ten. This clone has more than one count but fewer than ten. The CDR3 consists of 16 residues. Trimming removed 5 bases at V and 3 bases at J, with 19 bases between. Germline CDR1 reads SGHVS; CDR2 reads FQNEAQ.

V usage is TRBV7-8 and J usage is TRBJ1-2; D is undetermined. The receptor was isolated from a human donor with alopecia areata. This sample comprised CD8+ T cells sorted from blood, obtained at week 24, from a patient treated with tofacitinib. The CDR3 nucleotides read TGTGCCAGCAGCGATCCTGGTGAGGTTGTTGACTATGGCTACACCTTC. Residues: CASSDPGEVVDYGYTF. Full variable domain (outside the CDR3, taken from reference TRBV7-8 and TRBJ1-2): GAGVSQSPRYKVAKRGQDVALRCDPISGHVSLFWYQQALGQGPEFLTYFQNEAQLDKSGLPSDRFFAERPEGSVSTLKIQRTQQEDSAVYLCASSDPGEVVDYGYTFGSGTRLTVV.